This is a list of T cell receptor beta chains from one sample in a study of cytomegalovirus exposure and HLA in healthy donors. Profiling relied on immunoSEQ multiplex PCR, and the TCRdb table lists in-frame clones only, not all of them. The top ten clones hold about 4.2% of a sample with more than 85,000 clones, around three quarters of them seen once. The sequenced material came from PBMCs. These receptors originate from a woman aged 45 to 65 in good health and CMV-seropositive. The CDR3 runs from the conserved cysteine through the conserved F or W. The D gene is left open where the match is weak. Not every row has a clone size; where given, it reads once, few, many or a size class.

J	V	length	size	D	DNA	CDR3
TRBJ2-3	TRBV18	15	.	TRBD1	TGTGCCAGCTCACCTCTAGGACAGGTTTCGGATACGCAGTATTTT	CASSPLGQVSDTQYF
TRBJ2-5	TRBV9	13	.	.	TGTGCCAGCAGCGTGGGGGGAAAAGAGACCCAGTACTTC	CASSVGGKETQYF
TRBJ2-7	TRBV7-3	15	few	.	TGTGCCAGCAGCTTAGAGCCTGCAGGATCCTACGAGCAGTACTTC	CASSLEPAGSYEQYF
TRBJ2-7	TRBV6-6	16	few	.	TGTGCCAGCAGTCATACAAAGCGGCCCAACTCCTACGAGCAGTACTTC	CASSHTKRPNSYEQYF
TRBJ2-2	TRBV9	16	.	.	TGTGCCAGCAGCCCCCACCCTCCAGGGGCAGGCGGGGAGCTGTTTTTT	CASSPHPPGAGGELFF
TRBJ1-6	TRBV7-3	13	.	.	TGTGCCAGCAGCTTGGGGGGAGATTCACCCCTCCACTTT	CASSLGGDSPLHF
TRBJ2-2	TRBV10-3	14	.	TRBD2	TGTGCCATCCGAGCGGGAGTGAGCACCGGGGAGCTGTTTTTT	CAIRAGVSTGELFF
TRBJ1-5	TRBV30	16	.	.	TGTGCCTGGAGTCTCCACCTGAGTCCCGGGGTGGAGCCCCAGCATTTT	CAWSLHLSPGVEPQHF
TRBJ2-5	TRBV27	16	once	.	TGTGCCAGCAGTTTCAGAGGGGGGGAGCGGGGTGAGACCCAGTACTTC	CASSFRGGERGETQYF
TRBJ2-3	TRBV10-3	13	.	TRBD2	TGTGCCATCACCAGCGGGAGTACAGATACGCAGTATTTT	CAITSGSTDTQYF
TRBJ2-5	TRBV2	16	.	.	TGTGCCAGCAGAGATACTAGTCCCCGCAAACAAGAGACCCAGTACTTC	CASRDTSPRKQETQYF
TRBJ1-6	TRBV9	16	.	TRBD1	TGTGCCAGCAGCGTGGGACAGGGCTCCTATAATCCACCCCTCCACTTT	CASSVGQGSYNPPLHF
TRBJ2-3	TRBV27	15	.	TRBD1	TGTGCCAGCAGTTCTCCCGGGACAGGGGGGGATACGCAGTATTTT	CASSSPGTGGDTQYF
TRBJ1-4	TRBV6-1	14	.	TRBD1	TGTGCCAGCGGGAGACAGGGCTCGAATGAAAAACTGTTTTTT	CASGRQGSNEKLFF
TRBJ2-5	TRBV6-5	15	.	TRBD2	TGTGCCAGCACCACCTTCGGGGGGACCAGAGAGACCCAGTACTTC	CASTTFGGTRETQYF
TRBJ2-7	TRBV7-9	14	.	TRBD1	TGTTCCAGCAGCTCGGGACAGGGGGGACGCGAGCAGTACTTC	CSSSSGQGGREQYF
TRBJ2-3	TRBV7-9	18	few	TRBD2	TGTGCCAGCAGCTTAAAGGGGGTGCCTAGCGGGCAAATAGATACGCAGTATTTT	CASSLKGVPSGQIDTQYF
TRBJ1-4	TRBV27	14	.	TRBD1	TGTGCCAGCGGAAACAGGGGTTTCAGGGAAAAACTGTTTTTT	CASGNRGFREKLFF
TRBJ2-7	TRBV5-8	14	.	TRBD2	TGTGCCAGCAGATTTTTAGCGGGGAACTACGAGCAGTACTTC	CASRFLAGNYEQYF
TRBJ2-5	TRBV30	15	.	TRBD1	TGTGCCTGGAATTTCCGACAGGGCCCCGGGGAGACCCAGTACTTC	CAWNFRQGPGETQYF
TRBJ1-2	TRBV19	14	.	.	TGTGCCAGTTCAGAGCAGGGATCTAACTATGGCTACACCTTC	CASSEQGSNYGYTF
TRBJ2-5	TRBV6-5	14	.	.	TGTGCCAGCAGTTTAGAAGGCAGGAGGGAGACCCAGTACTTC	CASSLEGRRETQYF
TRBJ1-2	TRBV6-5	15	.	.	TGTGCCAGCAGTGTCCTCTTACAGGACGACTATGGCTACACCTTC	CASSVLLQDDYGYTF
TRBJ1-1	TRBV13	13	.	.	TGTGCCAGCAGCCCCAGACGGGACACTGAAGCTTTCTTT	CASSPRRDTEAFF
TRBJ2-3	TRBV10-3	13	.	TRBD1	TGTGCCATCTGGACAGGGGGCACAGATACGCAGTATTTT	CAIWTGGTDTQYF
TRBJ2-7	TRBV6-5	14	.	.	TGTGCCAGTGGCACCCGGGGTTCCTCCTACGAGCAGTACTTC	CASGTRGSSYEQYF
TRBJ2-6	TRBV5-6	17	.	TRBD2	TGTGCCAGCAGCCGGGAGGGCACCGTCTCTGGGGCCAACGTCCTGACTTTC	CASSREGTVSGANVLTF
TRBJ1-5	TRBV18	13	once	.	TGTGCCAGCTCGGTCTATAACGATCAGCCCCAGCATTTT	CASSVYNDQPQHF
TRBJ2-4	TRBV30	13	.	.	TGTGCCTGGAGTACTGACACAAAAAACATTCAGTACTTC	CAWSTDTKNIQYF
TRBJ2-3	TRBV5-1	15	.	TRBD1	TGCGCCAGCAGCCCTGGACAGGGGCCCACAGATACGCAGTATTTT	CASSPGQGPTDTQYF
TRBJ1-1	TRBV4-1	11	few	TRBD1	TGCGCCAGCTCTGGGACAGCTGAAGCTTTCTTT	CASSGTAEAFF
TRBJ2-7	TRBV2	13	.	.	TGTGCCAGCTCCTTAGCCAGATCCTACGAGCAGTACTTC	CASSLARSYEQYF
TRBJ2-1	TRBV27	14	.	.	TGTGCCAGCAGTTCTGGAGGTTCCTACAATGAGCAGTTCTTC	CASSSGGSYNEQFF
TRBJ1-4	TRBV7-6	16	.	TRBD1	TGTGCCAGCAGCCAAGCCGGGACAGCCTATAATGAAAAACTGTTTTTT	CASSQAGTAYNEKLFF
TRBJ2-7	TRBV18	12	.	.	TGTGCCAGCTCCCCGGGGACCTACGAGCAGTACTTC	CASSPGTYEQYF
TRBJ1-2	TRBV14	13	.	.	TGTGCCAGCAGCCTGGATGGGCTCTCTGGCTACACCTTC	CASSLDGLSGYTF
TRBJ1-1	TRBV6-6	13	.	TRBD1	TGTGTTTGCAAACAGGGGCGAGACACTGAAGCTTTCTTT	CVCKQGRDTEAFF
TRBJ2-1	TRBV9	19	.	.	TGTGCCAGCAGCGGGTGGATGGGGGGGGACACCAGCTCCTACAATGAGCAGTTCTTC	CASSGWMGGDTSSYNEQFF
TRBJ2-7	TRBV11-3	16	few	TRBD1	TGTGCCAGCAGCTTAGATGGGGCAGGGGGCGATTACGAGCAGTACTTC	CASSLDGAGGDYEQYF
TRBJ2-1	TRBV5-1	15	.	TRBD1	TGCGCCAGCAGCTTCGGACAGGGGGCTGTGAATGAGCAGTTCTTC	CASSFGQGAVNEQFF
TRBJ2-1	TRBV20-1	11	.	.	TGCAGTGCTAGAGCCGACAATGAGCAGTTCTTC	CSARADNEQFF
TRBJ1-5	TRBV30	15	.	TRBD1	TGTGCCTGGAGTGTCGGGACAGGGGGCAATCAGCCCCAGCATTTT	CAWSVGTGGNQPQHF
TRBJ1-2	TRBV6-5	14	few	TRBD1	TGTGCCAGCACACCCTGGGACAGAGGGGATGGCTACACCTTC	CASTPWDRGDGYTF
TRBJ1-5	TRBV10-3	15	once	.	TGTGCCATCAGTGAGTCTGGGGGAGGCTATCAGCCCCAGCATTTT	CAISESGGGYQPQHF
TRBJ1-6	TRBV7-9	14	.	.	TGTGCCAGCAGCTTAAAACAGGGTAATTCACCCCTCCACTTT	CASSLKQGNSPLHF
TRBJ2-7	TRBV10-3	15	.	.	TGTGCCATCAGTGAGTCCCAAGGGAGCAGTTACGAGCAGTACTTC	CAISESQGSSYEQYF
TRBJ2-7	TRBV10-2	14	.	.	TGCGCCAGCAACACACAAACAGGGAACGGCGAGCAGTACTTC	CASNTQTGNGEQYF
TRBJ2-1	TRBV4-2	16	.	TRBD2	TGTGCCAGCAGCCGGAATCTAGCGGGAGGGTACAATGAGCAGTTCTTC	CASSRNLAGGYNEQFF